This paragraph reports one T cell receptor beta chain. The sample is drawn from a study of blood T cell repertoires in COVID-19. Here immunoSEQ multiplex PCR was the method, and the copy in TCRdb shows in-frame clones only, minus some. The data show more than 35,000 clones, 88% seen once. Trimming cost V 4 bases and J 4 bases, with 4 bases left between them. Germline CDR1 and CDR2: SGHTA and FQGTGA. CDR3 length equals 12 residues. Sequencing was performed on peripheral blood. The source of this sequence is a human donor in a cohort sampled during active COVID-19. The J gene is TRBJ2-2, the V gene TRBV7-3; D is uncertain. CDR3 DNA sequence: TGTGCCAGCAGCTCCTCCACCGGGGAGCTGTTTTTT. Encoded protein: CASSSSTGELFF.